What follows is one T cell receptor beta chain and its context. This clonotype was detected only a few times. The target of this receptor is not known. Base qualities are not at hand, and no much larger clone is one base apart. CDR1 DFQATT and CDR2 SNEGSKA were looked up in the germline V gene (reference sequence). At the junction V is shortened by 6 bases and J by 2 bases, with 9 bases in between. From its cysteine to its phenylalanine, the CDR3 spans 12 amino acids. Of all the DNA, just the CDR3 is kept, 36 bases in frame from base 1. Ficoll-Paque density gradient centrifugation was the method used to isolate PBMCs. The data derive from a study of T-cell memory formation after mild COVID-19 (TCRdb year 2021). With respect to the entire study: TCR sequence clusters from the two donors were largely donor specific. In two donors, T-cell clones that expanded and contracted after mild COVID-19 were followed by sequencing TCRalpha and TCRbeta repertoires longitudinally. The cohort was made up of two young adult volunteers, one female and one male, who were previously healthy. The research as a whole found: Some responding clones were detected in pre-infection memory, which suggested that pre-existing cross-reactive memory T cells had joined the SARS-CoV-2 response. SARS-CoV-2 specificity of the second-wave clones peaking on day 37 was not confirmed. Contracting CD4+ clones were located mainly in the CM and EM memory subsets, whereas CD8+ clones were found to be enriched in EMRA. The study covered only a couple of mild cases, and larger cohorts including severe cases with pre-infection samples were considered necessary. Clones contracting from day 15 to 85 had balanced CD4/CD8 phenotypes, while a second wave expanding from day 15 to 37 was biased towards CD4+.

The sample was run on an Illumina NovaSeq 6000. cDNA libraries for TCRalpha and TCRbeta were prepared by 5'RACE using constant-segment primers, with sample barcodes and unique molecular identifiers added. RNA was extracted from every sample with Trizol reagent. Library amplification was performed in two PCR steps, and a second sample barcode and Illumina TruSeq adapters were introduced in the second step. The libraries were sequenced on an Illumina NovaSeq using 2 x 150 bp paired-end reads. Per the original workflow: Demultiplexing of reads and collapsing into UMI-guided consensus sequences were performed with migec v1.2.7. With mixcr v2.1.11, UMI consensuses were aligned to TRA and TRB V and J templates and assembled into clonotypes. A clonotype was counted as expanded or contracted only if both edgeR and NoisET called the change significant, with noise models trained on biological replicates. For edgeR calls, the cutoffs were a false discovery rate-adjusted p below 0.01 and a log2 fold-change threshold of 1. As an exploratory analysis of dynamics, max-normalized trajectories of the 1000 most abundant clonotypes were examined by PCA with hierarchical clustering. Separately sequenced CD4+ and CD8+ repertoires were used to assign the CD4 or CD8 phenotype of responding clones. Through fastp at Q25 and MiXCR, TCRdb rebuilt clones from the public reads, retaining in-frame beta chains. One record per CDR3 amino acid sequence lists the most common genes and DNA. It is TCRdb's table, rather than the study itself, that gives the V and J calls and clone size. The sample includes 390,000 or so distinct CDR3 sequences, with approximately 15% observed a single time. The ten largest clones represent roughly 21% of the sample.

Recombination joined TRBV20-1 with TRBJ2-3, with the identity of the D gene unclear. The sequence derives from a man younger than 30 who had mild COVID-19 (a few samples of this study predate the infection). The sample titles of this study are shuffled in the database, so cell type and time point are left out; the donor was told from shared clones. The sequencing input was PBMCs or a T cell subset sorted from them (not recorded which). The bases read TGCAGTGCCTCTGGATCCACAGATACGCAGTATTTT. Its translation is CSASGSTDTQYF.